This T cell receptor beta chain was sequenced for a study of radiation and T cells in renal cell carcinoma. Repertoires were generated with immunoSEQ multiplex PCR, while TCRdb's copy carries only in-frame clones and drops some. Among around 23,000 clones listed, 45% to 70% were seen once. Treatment of the sample: treatment-naive control, cytoreductive nephrectomy. Controls were unirradiated tumors from treatment-naive cytoreductive nephrectomy patients. The ends were cut back, 1 base at V and 6 bases at J, with 4 bases in the middle. The CDR3 loop spans 11 amino acids. Germline CDR1 reads MGHRA; CDR2 reads YSYEKL.

The specimen was tumor tissue, collected from a patient whose treatment was nephrectomy without radiotherapy. V gene TRBV4-1 combines with J gene TRBJ2-7; D is unresolved. The TCR was taken from a human donor with renal cell carcinoma. CDR3 bases: TGCGCCAGCAGCCAAGGGCGCGAGCAGTACTTC. Amino acid sequence: CASSQGREQYF.